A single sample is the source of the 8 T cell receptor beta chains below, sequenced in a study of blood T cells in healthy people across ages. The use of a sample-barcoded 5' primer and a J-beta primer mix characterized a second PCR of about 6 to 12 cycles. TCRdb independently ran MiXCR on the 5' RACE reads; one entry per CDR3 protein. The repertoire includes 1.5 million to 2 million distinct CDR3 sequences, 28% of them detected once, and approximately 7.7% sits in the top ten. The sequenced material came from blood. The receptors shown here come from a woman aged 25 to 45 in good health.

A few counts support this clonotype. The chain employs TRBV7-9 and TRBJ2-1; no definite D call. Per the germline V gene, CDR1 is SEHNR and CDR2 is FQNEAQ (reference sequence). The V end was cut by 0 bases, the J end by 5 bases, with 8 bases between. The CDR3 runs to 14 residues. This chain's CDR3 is CASSLAAAHNEQFF. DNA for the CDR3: TGTGCCAGCAGCTTAGCGGCCGCCCACAATGAGCAGTTCTTC.

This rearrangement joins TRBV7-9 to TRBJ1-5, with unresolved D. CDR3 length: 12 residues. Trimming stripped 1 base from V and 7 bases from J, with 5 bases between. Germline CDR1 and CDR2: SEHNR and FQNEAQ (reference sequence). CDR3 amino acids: CASSLEWQPQHF. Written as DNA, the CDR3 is TGTGCCAGCAGCTTAGAGTGGCAGCCCCAGCATTTT.

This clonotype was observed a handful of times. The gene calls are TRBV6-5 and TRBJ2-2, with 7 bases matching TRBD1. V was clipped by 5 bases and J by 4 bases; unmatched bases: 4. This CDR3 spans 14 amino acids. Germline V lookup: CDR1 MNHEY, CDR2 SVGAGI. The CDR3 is CASSIGTVTGELFF. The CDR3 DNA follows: TGTGCCAGCAGTATCGGGACAGTCACCGGGGAGCTGTTTTTT.

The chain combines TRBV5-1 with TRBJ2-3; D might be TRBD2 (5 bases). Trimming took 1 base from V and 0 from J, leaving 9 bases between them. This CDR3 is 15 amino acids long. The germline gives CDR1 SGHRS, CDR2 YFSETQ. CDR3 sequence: CASSLYSDSTDTQYF. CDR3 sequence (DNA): TGCGCCAGCAGCTTGTATAGCGACAGCACAGATACGCAGTATTTT.

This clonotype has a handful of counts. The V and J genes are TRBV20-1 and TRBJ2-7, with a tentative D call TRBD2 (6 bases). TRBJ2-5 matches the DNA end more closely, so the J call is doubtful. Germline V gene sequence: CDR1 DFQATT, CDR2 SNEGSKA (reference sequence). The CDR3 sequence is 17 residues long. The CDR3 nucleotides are TGCAGTGCTCGCTACGGGGTAGCCGGGGGTGGTTTGGGGACCCAGTACTTC. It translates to CSARYGVAGGGLGTQYF.

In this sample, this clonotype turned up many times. The CDR3 nucleotides read TGCGCCAGCAGTGACGTTCGCGGATCCTCCTACAATGAGCAGTTCTTC. As protein: CASSDVRGSSYNEQFF. The rearrangement links TRBV10-2 to TRBJ2-1; D not resolved. From germline, CDR1 is WSHSY and CDR2 SAAADI. This CDR3 contains 16 residues. The V end lost 3 bases, the J end lost 0 bases, and 12 bases lay between the germline ends.

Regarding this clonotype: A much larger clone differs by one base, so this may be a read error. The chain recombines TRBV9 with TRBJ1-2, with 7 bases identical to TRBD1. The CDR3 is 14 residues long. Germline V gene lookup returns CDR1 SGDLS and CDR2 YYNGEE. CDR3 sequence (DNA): TGTGCCTGCAGCCCATCCCACAGGGGCCATGGCTACACCTTC. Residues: CACSPSHRGHGYTF.

The chain's CDR3 is CASSQDPTGGNEKLFF. Written as DNA, the CDR3 is TGTGCCAGCAGCCAAGATCCTACGGGGGGGAATGAAAAACTGTTTTTT. The chain joins TRBV3-1 to TRBJ1-4; weak D call: TRBD1 (5 bases). The CDR3 runs 16 residues. The germline V gene encodes CDR1 LGHDT and CDR2 YNNKEL (reference sequence). V lost 0 bases and J 5 bases, leaving 13 bases between the germline ends.